Each of the 8 T cell receptor beta chains below was sequenced from the same sample in a study of T-cell memory formation after mild COVID-19. TCRdb re-analysed the 5' RACE reads in MiXCR, keeping a single row per CDR3 protein. The table includes 120,000 to 150,000 distinct CDR3 sequences, about 5.7% detected once. The specimen sequenced was PBMCs or a T cell subset sorted from them (not recorded which). The receptors come from an adult woman who had mild COVID-19 (a few samples of this study predate the infection). Cell type and time point are not known.

This clonotype showed up just a few times. The chain joins TRBV11-2 to TRBJ2-7; unclear D gene. Trimming cost V 2 bases and J 3 bases, with 8 bases left between them. This CDR3 comprises 13 residues. CDR1 is SGHAT and CDR2 is FQNNGV in the germline V gene. DNA of the CDR3: TGTGCCAGCAGCTTAAACAGCGTCTACGAGCAGTACTTC. Protein product: CASSLNSVYEQYF.

This clonotype was counted between two and nine times. The chain links TRBV4-1 to TRBJ2-5; 7 positions agree with TRBD2. The V gene's germline CDR1 is MGHRA and CDR2 YSYEKL. The CDR3 length is 14 residues. V trimming: 0 bases; J trimming: 5 bases; junction bases outside the gene matches: 3. The CDR3 DNA reads TGCGCCAGCAGCCAAGATCCCGGGAGGGAGACCCAGTACTTC. It codes for CASSQDPGRETQYF.

Many counts were recorded for this clonotype. This sequence joins TRBV4-1 and TRBJ2-3; 8 bases align to TRBD2. The trim removed 4 bases at V and 4 bases at J, leaving 7 bases unmatched. CDR1 and CDR2 from the germline V gene are MGHRA and YSYEKL. The CDR3 sequence is 15 residues long. CDR3 residues: CASSRLGGAADTQYF. The CDR3 DNA reads as TGCGCCAGCAGCCGCCTCGGGGGGGCCGCAGATACGCAGTATTTT.

This clonotype was observed at least ten times. The chain couples TRBV2 to TRBJ1-1; 8 nucleotides line up with TRBD1. This CDR3 has 16 amino acids. The junction had 15 bases not matched to a gene; V was cut back by 6 bases and J by 6 bases. Germline V gene data show CDR1 as SNHLY and CDR2 as FYNNEI. CDR3 sequence: CASRAGQGRGVPEAFF. CDR3 sequence (DNA): TGTGCCAGCAGGGCAGGACAGGGAAGAGGTGTCCCTGAAGCTTTCTTT. The entire variable domain, with the rest obtained from reference TRBV2 and TRBJ1-1, is as follows: EPEVTQTPSHQVTQMGQEVILRCVPISNHLYFYWYRQILGQKVEFLVSFYNNEISEKSEIFDDQFSVERPDGSNFTLKIRSTKLEDSAMYFCASRAGQGRGVPEAFFGQGTRLTVV.

This clonotype was counted at least ten times. The gene calls are TRBV12-3 or TRBV12-4 and TRBJ2-1, with TRBD2 matching 7 bases. The ends lost 4 bases at V and 0 bases at J; junction bases unmatched: 12. The CDR3 covers 18 residues. The CDR3 bases are TGTGCCAGCAGTTCCCCTCATAAAGCGGGGAGCTCCTACAATGAGCAGTTCTTC. Translation: CASSSPHKAGSSYNEQFF.

The sample holds many counts of this clonotype. This chain uses TRBV5-5 with TRBJ2-6; tentative D call: TRBD1 (6 bases). Trimming stripped 4 bases from V and 0 bases from J, with 8 bases between. The CDR3 runs 15 residues. The germline gives CDR1 SGHKS, CDR2 YYEKEE (reference sequence). The CDR3 loop is CASSGDNSGANVLTF. CDR3 nucleotide sequence: TGTGCCAGCAGCGGGGACAACTCTGGGGCCAACGTCCTGACTTTC.

This clonotype was counted at least ten times. This chain uses TRBV5-1 with TRBJ2-2; either TRBD1 or TRBD2 may supply D (5 bases each). The CDR3 covers 15 residues. Germline lookup yields CDR1 SGHRS and CDR2 YFSETQ. Trimming cost V 2 bases and J 7 bases, with 15 bases left between them. Written as DNA, the CDR3 is TGCGCCAGCAGCTTCGGACACGGGACCGGCGGGGAGCTGTTTTTT. Its translation: CASSFGHGTGGELFF.

This clonotype was recorded many times. The chain has TRBV5-1 and TRBJ2-5, with D possibly matching TRBD1 (5 bases). V shed 0 bases and J shed 1 base, with 13 bases lying between them. Germline V CDR1 and CDR2: SGHRS, YFSETQ. The CDR3 extends over 16 amino acids. In nucleotides, the CDR3 is TGCGCCAGCAGCTTGGCGATAGGGGCGCGCCAAGAGACCCAGTACTTC. Amino acid sequence: CASSLAIGARQETQYF.